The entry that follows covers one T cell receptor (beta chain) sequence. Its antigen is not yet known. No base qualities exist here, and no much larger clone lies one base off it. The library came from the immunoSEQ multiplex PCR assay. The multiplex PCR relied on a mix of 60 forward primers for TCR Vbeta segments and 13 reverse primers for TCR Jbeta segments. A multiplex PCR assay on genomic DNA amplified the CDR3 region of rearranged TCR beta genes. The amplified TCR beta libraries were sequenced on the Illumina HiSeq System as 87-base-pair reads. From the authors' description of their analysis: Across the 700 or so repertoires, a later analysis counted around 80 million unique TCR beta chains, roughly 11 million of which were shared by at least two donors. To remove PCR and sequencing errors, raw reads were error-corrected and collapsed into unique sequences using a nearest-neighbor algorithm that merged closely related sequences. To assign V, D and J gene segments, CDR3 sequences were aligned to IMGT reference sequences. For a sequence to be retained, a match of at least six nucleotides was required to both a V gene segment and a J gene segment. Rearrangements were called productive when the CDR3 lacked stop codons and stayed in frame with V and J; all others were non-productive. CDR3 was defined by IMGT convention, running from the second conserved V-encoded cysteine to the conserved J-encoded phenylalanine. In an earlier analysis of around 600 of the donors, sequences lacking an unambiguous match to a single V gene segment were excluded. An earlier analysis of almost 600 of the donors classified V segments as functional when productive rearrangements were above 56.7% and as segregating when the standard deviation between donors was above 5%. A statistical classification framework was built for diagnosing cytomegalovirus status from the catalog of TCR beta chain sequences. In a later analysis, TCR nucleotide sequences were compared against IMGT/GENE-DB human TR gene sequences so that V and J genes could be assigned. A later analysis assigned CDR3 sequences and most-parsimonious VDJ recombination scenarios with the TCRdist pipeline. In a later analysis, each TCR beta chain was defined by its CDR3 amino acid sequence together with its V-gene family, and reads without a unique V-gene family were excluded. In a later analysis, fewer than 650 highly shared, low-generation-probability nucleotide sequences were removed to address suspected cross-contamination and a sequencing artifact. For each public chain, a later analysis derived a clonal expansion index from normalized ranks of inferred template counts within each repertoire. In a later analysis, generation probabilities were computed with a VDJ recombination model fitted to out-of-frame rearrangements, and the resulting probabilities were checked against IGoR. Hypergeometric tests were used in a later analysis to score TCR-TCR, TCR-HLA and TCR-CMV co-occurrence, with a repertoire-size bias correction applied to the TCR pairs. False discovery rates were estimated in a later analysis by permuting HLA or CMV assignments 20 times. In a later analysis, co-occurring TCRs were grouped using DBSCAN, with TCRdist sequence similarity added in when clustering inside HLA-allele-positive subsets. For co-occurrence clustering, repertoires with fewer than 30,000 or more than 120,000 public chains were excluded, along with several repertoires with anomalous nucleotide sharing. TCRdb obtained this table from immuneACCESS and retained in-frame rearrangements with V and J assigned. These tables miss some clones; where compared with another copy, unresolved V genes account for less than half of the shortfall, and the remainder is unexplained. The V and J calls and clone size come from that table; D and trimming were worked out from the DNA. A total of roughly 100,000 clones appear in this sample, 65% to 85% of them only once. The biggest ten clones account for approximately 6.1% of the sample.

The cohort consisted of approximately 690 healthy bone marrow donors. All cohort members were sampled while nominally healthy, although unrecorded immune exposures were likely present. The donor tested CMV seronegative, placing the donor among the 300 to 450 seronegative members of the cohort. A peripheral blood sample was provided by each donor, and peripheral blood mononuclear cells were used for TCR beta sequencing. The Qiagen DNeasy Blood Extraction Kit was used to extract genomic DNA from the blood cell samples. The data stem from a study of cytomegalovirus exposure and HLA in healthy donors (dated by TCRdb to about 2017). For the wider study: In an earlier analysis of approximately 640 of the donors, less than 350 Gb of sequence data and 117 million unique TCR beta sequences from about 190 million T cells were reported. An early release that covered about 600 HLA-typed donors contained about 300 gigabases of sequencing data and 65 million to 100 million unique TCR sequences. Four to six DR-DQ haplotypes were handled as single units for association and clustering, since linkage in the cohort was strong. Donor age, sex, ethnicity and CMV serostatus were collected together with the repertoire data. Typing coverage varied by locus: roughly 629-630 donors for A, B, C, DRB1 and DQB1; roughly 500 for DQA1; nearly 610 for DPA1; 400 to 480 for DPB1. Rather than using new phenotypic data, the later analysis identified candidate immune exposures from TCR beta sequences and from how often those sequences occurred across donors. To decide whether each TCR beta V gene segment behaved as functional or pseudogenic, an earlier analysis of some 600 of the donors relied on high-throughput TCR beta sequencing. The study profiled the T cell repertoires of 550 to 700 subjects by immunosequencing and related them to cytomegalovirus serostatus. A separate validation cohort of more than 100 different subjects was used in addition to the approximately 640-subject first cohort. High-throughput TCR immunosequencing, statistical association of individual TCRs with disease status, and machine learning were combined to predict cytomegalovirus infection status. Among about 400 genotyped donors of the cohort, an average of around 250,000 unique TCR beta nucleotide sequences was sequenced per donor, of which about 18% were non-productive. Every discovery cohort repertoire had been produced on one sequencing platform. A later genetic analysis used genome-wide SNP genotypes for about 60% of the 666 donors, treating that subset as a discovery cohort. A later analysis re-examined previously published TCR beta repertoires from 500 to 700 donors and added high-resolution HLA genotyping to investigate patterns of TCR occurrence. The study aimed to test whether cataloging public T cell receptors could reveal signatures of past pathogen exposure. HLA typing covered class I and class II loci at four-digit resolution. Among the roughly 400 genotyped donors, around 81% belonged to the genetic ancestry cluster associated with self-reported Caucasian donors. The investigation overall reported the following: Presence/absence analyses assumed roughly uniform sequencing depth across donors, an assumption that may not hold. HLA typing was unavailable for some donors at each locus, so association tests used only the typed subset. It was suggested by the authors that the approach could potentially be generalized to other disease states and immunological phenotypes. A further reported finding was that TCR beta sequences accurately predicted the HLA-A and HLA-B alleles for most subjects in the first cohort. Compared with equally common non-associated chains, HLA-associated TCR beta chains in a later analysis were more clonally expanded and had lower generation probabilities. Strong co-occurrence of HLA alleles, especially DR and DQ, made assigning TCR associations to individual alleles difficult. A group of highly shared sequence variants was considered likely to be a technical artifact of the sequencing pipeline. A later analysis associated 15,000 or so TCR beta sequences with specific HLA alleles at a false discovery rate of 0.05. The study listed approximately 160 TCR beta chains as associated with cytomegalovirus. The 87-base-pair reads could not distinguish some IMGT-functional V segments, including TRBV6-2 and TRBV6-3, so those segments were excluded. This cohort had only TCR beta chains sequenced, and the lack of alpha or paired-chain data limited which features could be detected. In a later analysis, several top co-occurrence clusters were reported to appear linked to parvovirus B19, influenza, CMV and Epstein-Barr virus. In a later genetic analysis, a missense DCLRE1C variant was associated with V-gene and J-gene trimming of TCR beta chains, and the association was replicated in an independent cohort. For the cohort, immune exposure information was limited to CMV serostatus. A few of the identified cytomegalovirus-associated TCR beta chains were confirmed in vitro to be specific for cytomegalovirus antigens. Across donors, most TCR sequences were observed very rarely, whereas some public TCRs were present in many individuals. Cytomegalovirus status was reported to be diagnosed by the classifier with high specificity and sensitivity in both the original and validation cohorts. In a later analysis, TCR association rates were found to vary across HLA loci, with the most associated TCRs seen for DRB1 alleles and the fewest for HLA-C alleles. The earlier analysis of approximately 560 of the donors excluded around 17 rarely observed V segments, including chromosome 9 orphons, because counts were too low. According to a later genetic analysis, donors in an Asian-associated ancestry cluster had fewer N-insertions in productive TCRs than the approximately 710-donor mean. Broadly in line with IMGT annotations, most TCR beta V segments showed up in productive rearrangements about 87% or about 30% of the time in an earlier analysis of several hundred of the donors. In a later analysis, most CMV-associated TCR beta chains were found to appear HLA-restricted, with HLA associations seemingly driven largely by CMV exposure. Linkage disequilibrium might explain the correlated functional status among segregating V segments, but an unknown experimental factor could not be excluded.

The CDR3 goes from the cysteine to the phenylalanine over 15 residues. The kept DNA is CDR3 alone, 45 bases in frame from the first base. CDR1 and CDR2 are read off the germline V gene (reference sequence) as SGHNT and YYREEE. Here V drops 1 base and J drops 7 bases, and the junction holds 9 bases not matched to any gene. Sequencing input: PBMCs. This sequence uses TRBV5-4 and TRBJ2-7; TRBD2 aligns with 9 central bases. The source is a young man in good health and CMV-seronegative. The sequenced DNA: TGTGCCAGCAGCTTGAGTTACAAGCGGGAGGAAGAGCAGTACTTC. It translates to CASSLSYKREEEQYF.